This T cell receptor beta chain is from a study of blood T cell repertoires in COVID-19. Background on the study: Italy, Spain and the United States were the sources of the convalescent and acute COVID-19 samples. Sample material is recorded as cDNA or gDNA derived from T cells, B-cell-depleted T cells, or PBMCs.

The authors' processing: Estimates of nucleated cell counts were drawn from the amplification of reference gene primers. Clones were read by immunoSEQ multiplex PCR, and TCRdb kept only the in-frame ones, dropping some. The V and J calls and the clone size are those of that table, but D and trimming were determined from the DNA. Of roughly 86,000 clones in the sample, around nine tenths are singletons; the top ten hold 4.9%. Germline V gives CDR1 SGHNT, CDR2 YYREEE (reference sequence). V gave up 2 bases and J gave up 3 bases, with 11 bases separating them. The CDR3 sequence is 14 residues long. This receptor was obtained from a man over 45 with active or convalescent COVID-19. The chain recombines TRBV5-4 with TRBJ1-1, with D possibly matching TRBD1 (5 bases). Sequencing used peripheral blood. This chain's CDR3 is CASSFTGVDTEAFF. CDR3 DNA sequence: TGTGCCAGCAGCTTTACGGGGGTCGACACTGAAGCTTTCTTT.